The 23 T cell receptor beta chains reported below all come from one sample, sequenced in a study of T-cell reconstitution after alpha-beta-depleted transplantation in children. The TCRbeta library was prepared with unique molecular identifiers. TCRdb ran MiXCR on the PCR reads and lists one entry per CDR3 protein. The table records about 230,000 distinct CDR3 sequences, 9.7% of them present only once. The source material was PBMCs from the stem cell graft donor, sampled from the stem cell graft. Receptors originate from a human donor who donated a stem cell graft to a child with SCID.

In this sample, this clonotype turned up many times. The chain carries TRBV5-1 and TRBJ2-7, with D possibly being TRBD2 (6 bases). CDR1 and CDR2 from the germline V gene are SGHRS and YFSETQ. There are 14 residues in the CDR3. Trimming removed 3 bases from V and 2 bases from J, with 12 bases in between. CDR3 in amino acids: CASSSGLAPYEQYF. CDR3 DNA: TGCGCCAGCAGCTCGGGACTGGCTCCCTACGAGCAGTACTTC.

This clonotype was seen a single time. A read error is possible here, since a much larger clone lies one base away. The rearrangement joins TRBV7-2 to TRBJ2-1; the D gene could be TRBD1 or TRBD2 (6 bases each). Per the germline V gene, CDR1 is SGHTA and CDR2 is FQGNSA. The length of the CDR3 is 15 residues. The CDR3 loop reads CASSSRGRTYNEQSF. The CDR3 DNA sequence: TGTGCCAGCAGCTCACGGGGGCGTACCTACAATGAGCAGTCCTTC.

At least ten counts were recorded for this clonotype. The chain joins TRBV5-1 to TRBJ2-7; D might be TRBD2 (5 bases). V lost 1 base and J lost 6, with 14 bases in between. Germline-derived CDR1 and CDR2 are SGHRS and YFSETQ. CDR3 length equals 14 residues. The chain's CDR3 is CASSLSPDSSEQYF. The CDR3 coding sequence is TGCGCCAGCAGCTTGTCTCCGGACTCTTCCGAGCAGTACTTC.

This clonotype was seen ten or more times. The chain joins TRBV2 to TRBJ1-5; no clear D. The germline CDR1 and CDR2 sequences are SNHLY and FYNNEI. Trimming pared 8 bases from V and 7 bases from J, leaving 15 bases between. The CDR3 totals 13 residues. Here the CDR3 reads CASSPRSGQPQHF. In nucleotides, the CDR3 is TGTGCCAGCTCCCCGAGGTCTGGACAGCCCCAGCATTTT. Combining the CDR3 with reference TRBV2 and TRBJ1-5 gives the whole variable domain EPEVTQTPSHQVTQMGQEVILRCVPISNHLYFYWYRQILGQKVEFLVSFYNNEISEKSEIFDDQFSVERPDGSNFTLKIRSTKLEDSAMYFCASSPRSGQPQHFGDGTRLSIL.

This clonotype occurred many times. This rearrangement joins TRBV5-6 to TRBJ1-5; 7 bases agree with TRBD1. This CDR3 comprises 16 residues. Germline V gives CDR1 SGHDT, CDR2 YYEEEE. After removal of 6 bases from V and 0 bases from J, the junction contained 9 bases not matched to a gene. CDR3 residues: CASTLQRDSSNQPQHF. CDR3 DNA sequence: TGTGCCAGCACCCTCCAACGGGACAGTAGCAATCAGCCCCAGCATTTT.

This clonotype was counted between two and nine times. The J gene is TRBJ1-2, the V gene TRBV4-2, with 8 bases matching TRBD1. Germline CDR1 reads LGHNA; CDR2 reads YNFKEQ. The CDR3 totals 16 residues. V dropped 1 base and J dropped 3; count of bases not matched to a gene: 7. The CDR3 DNA is TGTGCCAGCAGCCAAGGACAACCGGACAGGGACTATGGCTACACCTTC. This translates into CASSQGQPDRDYGYTF.

This clonotype was counted ten times or more. The chain joins TRBV7-8 to TRBJ1-1; tentatively, D is TRBD1 (5 bases). This CDR3 has 15 amino acids. From germline, CDR1 is SGHVS and CDR2 FQNEAQ. Trimming removed 4 bases from V and 4 bases from J, with 16 bases in between. Written as DNA, the CDR3 is TGTGCCAGCAGCTGGGAGGGGAGGGGCCTCACTGAAGCTTTCTTT. It codes for CASSWEGRGLTEAFF.

V and J are TRBV10-3 and TRBJ2-1, with 8 bases identical to TRBD2. Germline V gene data show CDR1 as ENHRY and CDR2 as SYGVKD. This CDR3 comprises 15 residues. J gave up 4 bases and V 6 bases, and 8 bases lay outside the gene matches. The CDR3 protein is CAIRASGGQYNEQFF. The CDR3 DNA follows: TGTGCCATCAGAGCCAGCGGGGGCCAGTACAATGAGCAGTTCTTC.

The rearrangement joins TRBV9 to TRBJ2-6; TRBD2 might be the D (5 bases). V was cut by 0 bases and J by 0 bases, with 16 bases left in between. Germline V gene data show CDR1 as SGDLS and CDR2 as YYNGEE. The length of the CDR3 is 19 residues. Here the CDR3 DNA reads TGTGCCAGCAGCGTAGGCAGCGGACCTCGATTCTCTGGGGCCAACGTCCTGACTTTC. This translates into CASSVGSGPRFSGANVLTF.

This clonotype was seen ten or more times. The V gene is TRBV5-1, the J gene TRBJ2-2; D tentatively fits TRBD1 or TRBD2 (5 bases each). Germline V CDR1 and CDR2: SGHRS, YFSETQ. V lost 5 bases and J 4 bases, leaving 18 bases between the germline ends. The CDR3 covers 16 residues. CDR3 loop: CASRPGTQRRTGELFF. The DNA of the CDR3 is TGCGCCAGCAGACCCGGGACCCAAAGACGCACCGGGGAGCTGTTTTTT.

This clonotype was counted ten times or more. This chain uses TRBV5-1 with TRBJ2-1; weak D call: TRBD1 (6 bases). The CDR3 runs to 16 residues. From germline, CDR1 is SGHRS and CDR2 YFSETQ. Trimming left V 0 bases short and J 1 base short, with 11 bases between. In nucleotides, the CDR3 is TGCGCCAGCAGCTTGGAAACCGGGACATCCTACAATGAGCAGTTCTTC. It codes for CASSLETGTSYNEQFF.

This clonotype appeared many times. The J gene is TRBJ2-1, the V gene TRBV28; perhaps TRBD2 as D (7 bases). The germline V gene encodes CDR1 MDHEN and CDR2 SYDVKM. The CDR3 contains 15 residues. Deletions cut 9 bases from V and 8 bases from J, with 23 bases between. The CDR3 DNA is TGTGCCAGTACCCCTGGGAGGGGGAGCCGGGATGAGCAGTTCTTC. Protein product: CASTPGRGSRDEQFF.

This clonotype was seen many times. This chain uses TRBV12-3 or TRBV12-4 with TRBJ1-1; D not resolved. Trimming cost V 2 bases and J 6 bases, with 7 bases left between them. The CDR3 loop spans 12 amino acids. CDR3 coding DNA: TGTGCCAGCAGTTTACCTCCCGCTGAAGCTTTCTTT. Encoded protein: CASSLPPAEAFF.

This clonotype was observed a single time. Just one base apart from a much larger clone, this may be a read error. The rearrangement uses TRBV20-1 and TRBJ2-3, with D tentatively TRBD1 or TRBD2 (5 bases each). The CDR3 consists of 15 residues. In germline, CDR1 is DFQATT, CDR2 SNEGSKA (reference sequence). The CDR3 bases are TGCAGTGCCATTAAACTCCGGGACCTCACACATACGCAGTATTTT. As protein: CSAIKLRDLTHTQYF.

This clonotype showed up many times. V gene TRBV6-2 or TRBV6-3 combines with J gene TRBJ2-5; D may be TRBD2 (5 bases). CDR1 MNHEY and CDR2 SVGEGT come from the germline V gene. This CDR3 comprises 12 residues. The V gene lost 2 bases and the J gene lost 4 bases, with 5 bases spanning the gap. This CDR3 reads CASSYRGETQYF. The CDR3 DNA reads as TGTGCCAGCAGTTACCGGGGAGAGACCCAGTACTTC.

CDR3 protein: CASSSDRVPPPGQKRNYGYTF. In nucleotides, the CDR3 is TGTGCCAGCAGTTCCGACAGGGTTCCCCCACCGGGACAGAAGCGAAACTATGGCTACACCTTC. V and J are TRBV12-3 or TRBV12-4 and TRBJ1-2; 7 bases are a match to TRBD1. J lost 2 bases, V lost 4 bases, and 25 bases had no gene match. The CDR3 sequence is 21 residues long.

The sample holds many counts of this clonotype. V gene TRBV4-3 combines with J gene TRBJ2-2; 9 positions agree with TRBD2. Germline CDR1 reads LGHNA; CDR2 reads YSLEER. V gave up 1 base and J gave up 6 bases; unmatched junction bases: 12. CDR3 length: 18 residues. CDR3 sequence (DNA): TGCGCCAGCAGCCAAGTTTGGGTAGCGGGGGTAGCAGCCGGGGAGCTGTTTTTT. Translation: CASSQVWVAGVAAGELFF.

This clonotype was observed at least ten times. This chain uses TRBV7-9 with TRBJ2-6; no reliable D call. Trimming removed 3 bases at V and 1 base at J, with 19 bases between. The CDR3 runs to 19 residues. CDR1 is SEHNR, CDR2 FQNEAQ, per germline (reference sequence). Written as DNA, the CDR3 is TGTGCCAGCAGCTTCTATCCTTTTGATATCAGGTCTGGGGCCAACGTCCTGACTTTC. Translated: CASSFYPFDIRSGANVLTF.

This clonotype was recorded many times. V and J are TRBV9 and TRBJ1-5; maybe TRBD1 (5 bases). Germline loops: CDR1 SGDLS, CDR2 YYNGEE. The CDR3 spans 13 residues. V lost 3 bases and J lost 6, with 10 bases in between. This CDR3 is CASSGGVGQPQHF. Here the CDR3 DNA reads TGTGCCAGCAGCGGAGGGGTGGGTCAGCCCCAGCATTTT.

This clonotype has ten or more counts. V and J are TRBV20-1 and TRBJ1-2; no reliable D call. Looked up from germline, CDR1 is DFQATT and CDR2 is SNEGSKA (reference sequence). V was clipped by 6 bases and J by 4 bases, with 15 bases between them. The CDR3 is 13 amino acids. The CDR3 loop is CSAEKDGSYGYTF. The DNA of the CDR3 is TGCAGTGCCGAAAAGGACGGCTCCTATGGCTACACCTTC.

This clonotype was seen many times. This chain joins TRBV7-6 and TRBJ2-5; D may correspond to TRBD1 or TRBD2 (6 bases each). V was clipped by 5 bases and J by 5 bases, with 12 bases between them. The germline gives CDR1 SGHVS, CDR2 FNYEAQ. CDR3 length: 13 residues. CDR3 in amino acids: CASSPMGGETQYF. CDR3 sequence (DNA): TGTGCCAGCAGCCCGATGGGGGGCGAGACCCAGTACTTC.

J is TRBJ1-5 and V is TRBV19, with 7 bases matching TRBD1. CDR3 length: 15 amino acids. Germline-derived CDR1 and CDR2 are LNHDA and SQIVND (reference sequence). The junction had 5 bases not matched to a gene; V was cut back by 5 bases and J by 1 base. Written as DNA, the CDR3 is TGTGCCAGTAGTCGACAGGGCCAAAGCAATCAGCCCCAGCATTTT. Its translation: CASSRQGQSNQPQHF.

At least ten counts were recorded for this clonotype. CDR3 sequence: CASSQYPNEKLFF. DNA for the CDR3: TGCGCCAGCAGCCAGTATCCTAATGAAAAACTGTTTTTT. The chain joins TRBV4-1 to TRBJ1-4; the D is unclear. Trimming shortened V by 3 bases and J by 3 bases, and 5 bases separated the two germline ends. The CDR3 runs 13 residues. Per the germline V gene, CDR1 is MGHRA and CDR2 is YSYEKL.